Listed below are T cell receptor beta chains from one sample, sequenced in a study of T cell changes during pregnancy in multiple sclerosis. Measured with immunoSEQ multiplex PCR; TCRdb has only the in-frame clones, and not every one. The sample yields about 36,000 clones, 90% to 95% seen once. This specimen consisted of CD4+ T cells from peripheral blood mononuclear cells, obtained in the second trimester of pregnancy. The receptors were gathered from a female donor in good health, enrolled as a control in a pregnancy study. Each CDR3 is given with its conserved first and last residue. Each record gives: clone size, J gene, V gene, D gene, CDR3 length, CDR3 DNA, CDR3 protein. The D gene is left open where the match is weak. Expanded clones are given a class, and other clones once, few, many or no size at all.

-,TRBJ1-1,TRBV15,-,13,TGTGCCACCAGCAGAGATGGGGGCGAGGAAGCTTTCTTT,CATSRDGGEEAFF
-,TRBJ1-2,TRBV19,TRBD1,13,TGTGCCAGTAGTGTGACAGGGGAATATGGCTACACCTTC,CASSVTGEYGYTF
-,TRBJ2-7,TRBV12-5,TRBD1,15,TGTGCTAGTGGTTGGGGGGACAGGCCGCCCTACGAGCAGTACTTC,CASGWGDRPPYEQYF
-,TRBJ1-6,TRBV19,TRBD1,16,TGTGCCAGTAGTATAAGGTTGGGGACAGGGGGTTCACCCCTCCACTTT,CASSIRLGTGGSPLHF
-,TRBJ2-1,TRBV4-2,TRBD2,15,TGTGCCAGCAGCCAAGAGTCTAGCGGTAGCAATGAGCAGTTCTTC,CASSQESSGSNEQFF
few,TRBJ2-7,TRBV19,-,14,TGTGCCAGTACTCAACCTGGGCAGGCGAACGAGCAGTACTTC,CASTQPGQANEQYF
-,TRBJ2-5,TRBV7-9,TRBD2,17,TGTGCCAGCAGTTATGGCGGGGGAAGTCGCGGCGCGGAGACCCAGTACTTC,CASSYGGGSRGAETQYF
few,TRBJ1-1,TRBV27,-,15,TGTGCCAGCACCAAACAGGACCGAATGAACACTGAAGCTTTCTTT,CASTKQDRMNTEAFF
-,TRBJ2-1,TRBV6-5,-,16,TGTGCCAGCAGTTACCCGACGGTAGCCGGGGACAATGAGCAGTTCTTC,CASSYPTVAGDNEQFF
-,TRBJ1-1,TRBV27,TRBD1,14,TGTGCCAGCAGTGGGGTGGACAGGTACACTGAAGCTTTCTTT,CASSGVDRYTEAFF
-,TRBJ2-3,TRBV27,-,11,TGTGCCAGCAGTCGGGGGGATACGCAGTATTTT,CASSRGDTQYF
-,TRBJ2-7,TRBV6-1,TRBD2,19,TGTGCCAGCAGTGAAAGGCCACTATTGGCTAGCGGGAGGGGTACCGAGCAGTACTTC,CASSERPLLASGRGTEQYF
-,TRBJ2-7,TRBV7-8,TRBD1,13,TGTGCCAGCAGCTTAGACAGGGGTTACGAGCAGTACTTC,CASSLDRGYEQYF
few,TRBJ2-5,TRBV4-1,-,15,TGCGCCAGCAGCCAAGAGCCTAGCGTACAAGAGACCCAGTACTTC,CASSQEPSVQETQYF